Presented here are 16 T cell receptor beta chains from one specimen sequenced in a study of vaccination effects on CD4 cells after COVID-19. No antigen is known for these receptors. Clones were sequenced by immunoSEQ multiplex PCR, and TCRdb holds only the in-frame ones, with some missing. The data contain around 60,000 clones, roughly 72% of them singletons. Using viral peptide pools, the ViraFEST assay grew out antigen-specific CD4+ T cells prior to sequencing. Cultured cells yielded isolated CD4+ T cells after approximately nine days. The participants, recipients of two vaccine doses, got either BNT162b2 or mRNA-1273. The sample here was CD4+ T cells from PBMCs cultured with HCoV-229E spike peptides, taken after COVID-19 vaccination. These receptors were taken from a human donor who received a COVID-19 vaccine.

This chain joins TRBV2 and TRBJ2-7; a weak D match, TRBD2 (7 bases). The germline CDR1 and CDR2 sequences are SNHLY and FYNNEI. The CDR3 totals 15 residues. The V end was cut by 2 bases, the J end by 2 bases, with 13 bases between. CDR3 in DNA: TGTGCCAGCAGTGAACGGGGGGCCGGGGCCTACGAGCAGTACGTC. This sequence encodes CASSERGAGAYEQYV.

This clone was recorded only once. The CDR3 coding sequence is TGTGCCAGCAGTTATTCAGGGGCTGGAGAAAAACTGTTTTTT. This sequence encodes CASSYSGAGEKLFF. V is TRBV6-2 or TRBV6-3 and J is TRBJ1-4; TRBD1 is a possible D gene (6 bases). The V gene lost 3 bases and the J gene lost 8 bases, with 13 bases spanning the gap. Germline V CDR1 and CDR2: MNHEY, SVGEGT. The CDR3 is 14 amino acids.

This rearrangement joins TRBV14 to TRBJ2-5; D ambiguous. V was cut by 1 base and J by 5 bases, with 14 bases left in between. CDR3 length: 15 residues. Germline V lookup: CDR1 SGHDN, CDR2 FVKESK. The DNA for the CDR3 is TGTGCCAGCAGCCAAGGTATTGCAGGACGGGAGACCCAGTACTTC. The encoded protein is CASSQGIAGRETQYF.

Only a few counts were recorded for this clone. The chain uses TRBV18 and TRBJ2-2; 7 bases fit TRBD1. The ends lost 4 bases at V and 2 bases at J; junction bases unmatched: 7. This CDR3 region has 16 residues. Germline-derived CDR1 and CDR2 are KGHSH and LQKENI. The CDR3 DNA reads TGTGCCAGCTCACGGCCGGGACAGTATAACACCGGGGAGCTGTTTTTT. This translates into CASSRPGQYNTGELFF.

This chain links TRBV19 with TRBJ2-5; tentatively, D is TRBD1 (6 bases). The CDR3 is 13 amino acids. Germline lookup yields CDR1 LNHDA and CDR2 SQIVND (reference sequence). Trimming took 5 bases from V and 5 from J, leaving 12 bases between them. The CDR3 bases are TGTGCCAGTAGTCAGGGGCTGGGGGAGACCCAGTACTTC. Residues: CASSQGLGETQYF.

The rearrangement uses TRBV24-1 and TRBJ2-2, with 7 bases aligning to TRBD2. V shed 10 bases, J shed 2 bases, and the junction held 3 bases outside the gene matches. The CDR3 totals 13 residues. The V gene's germline CDR1 is KGHDR and CDR2 SFDVKD. This CDR3 is CATTSPNTGELFF. CDR3 coding DNA: TGTGCCACGACTAGCCCTAACACCGGGGAGCTGTTTTTT.

The chain uses TRBV27 and TRBJ1-2, with 8 bases aligning to TRBD1. V was clipped by 4 bases and J by 3 bases; unmatched bases: 16. CDR1 is MNHEY, CDR2 SMNVEV, per germline (reference sequence). The CDR3 length is 18 residues. CDR3 sequence reads: CASSSLPGTGGDYYGYTF. The CDR3 nucleotides are TGTGCCAGCAGTTCTCTGCCTGGTACAGGGGGGGATTACTATGGCTACACCTTC.

The rearrangement links TRBV28 to TRBJ1-6; unclear D gene. With 5 bases removed from V and 10 bases from J, the gap between germline ends came to 15 bases. Germline CDR1 is MDHEN and CDR2 is SYDVKM. The CDR3 contains 14 residues. CDR3 nucleotides: TGTGCCAGCAGTCTCGGTGCCGGGTCCTCACCCCTCCACTTT. Translating gives CASSLGAGSSPLHF.

The V call is TRBV7-2, the J call TRBJ1-6; 7 bases are shared with TRBD1. Germline CDR1 reads SGHTA; CDR2 reads FQGNSA. The junction had 6 bases not matched to a gene; V was cut back by 1 base and J by 6 bases. The CDR3 length is 16 residues. CDR3 DNA sequence: TGTGCCAGCAGCTTAGTGGTGGCAGGGGGTAATTCACCCCTCCACTTT. Protein: CASSLVVAGGNSPLHF.

The genes are TRBV29-1 and TRBJ2-2; D uncertain. This CDR3 has 14 amino acids. Trimming stripped 2 bases from V and 4 bases from J, with 11 bases between. Germline values: CDR1 SQVTM, CDR2 ANQGSEA. The chain's CDR3 is CSVESRMGTGELFF. CDR3 DNA: TGCAGCGTTGAAAGTAGAATGGGCACCGGGGAGCTGTTTTTT.

The genes are TRBV25-1 and TRBJ1-1, with D perhaps TRBD1 (6 bases). The CDR3 runs 12 residues. V was pared by 5 bases and J by 7 bases, with 11 bases between. Germline CDR1 MGHDK, CDR2 SYGVNS. Here the CDR3 reads CASSIPDSEAFF. The CDR3 region has the DNA TGTGCCAGCAGTATCCCGGACAGTGAAGCTTTCTTT.

This chain joins TRBV7-3 and TRBJ2-3, with 7 bases fitting TRBD1. The CDR3 totals 13 residues. Germline V lookup: CDR1 SGHTA, CDR2 FQGTGA. The V and J ends lost 5 bases and 4 bases, in that order; junction bases with no gene match: 3. Here the CDR3 DNA reads TGTGCCAGCAGCGCCCAGGGGGCAGATACGCAGTATTTT. It yields the protein CASSAQGADTQYF. Full variable domain (missing parts from reference TRBV7-3 and TRBJ2-3): GAGVSQTPSNKVTEKGKYVELRCDPISGHTALYWYRQSLGQGPEFLIYFQGTGAADDSGLPNDRFFAVRPEGSVSTLKIQRTERGDSAVYLCASSAQGADTQYFGPGTRLTVL.

The V call is TRBV2, the J call TRBJ1-5; tentatively, D is TRBD1 (5 bases). Germline V lookup: CDR1 SNHLY, CDR2 FYNNEI. The CDR3 is 14 amino acids. Between the trimmed V and J ends, which lost 8 bases and 1 base, there was a span of 12 bases. CDR3 nucleotide sequence: TGTGCCAGCGCCTCCGACAGCAGCAATCAGCCCCAGCATTTT. Amino acid sequence: CASASDSSNQPQHF.

The chain employs TRBV11-2 and TRBJ2-1; 10 nucleotides match TRBD2. V lost 1 base, J lost 10 bases, and 16 bases stayed unmatched. In germline, CDR1 is SGHAT, CDR2 FQNNGV. This CDR3 has 18 residues. The CDR3 DNA reads as TGTGCCAGCAGCTTAGTGCCGAAGGCTAAGCGGGGGGGCTACGAGCAGTTCTTC. This encodes CASSLVPKAKRGGYEQFF.

The rearrangement links TRBV18 to TRBJ2-1; 7 bases align to TRBD2. The CDR3 is 14 residues long. Germline CDR1 and CDR2: KGHSH and LQKENI. Trimming cost V 2 bases and J 5 bases; bases outside gene matches: 3. CDR3 protein: CASSPRTRNNEQFF. The CDR3 DNA reads as TGTGCCAGCTCACCAAGGACTAGAAACAATGAGCAGTTCTTC. The entire variable domain, with the rest obtained from reference TRBV18 and TRBJ2-1, is as follows: NAGVMQNPRHLVRRRGQEARLRCSPMKGHSHVYWYRQLPEEGLKFMVYLQKENIIDESGMPKERFSAEFPKEGPSILRIQQVVRGDSAAYFCASSPRTRNNEQFFGPGTRLTVL.

V and J are TRBV2 and TRBJ2-1; 10 bases are shared with TRBD2. Germline trimming cut 4 bases from V and 8 bases from J; bases unmatched to any gene: 5. The CDR3 is 14 amino acids. Germline V lookup: CDR1 SNHLY, CDR2 FYNNEI. The CDR3 loop is CASSASGGAYEQFF. The CDR3 bases are TGTGCCAGCAGTGCGAGCGGGGGGGCGTATGAGCAGTTCTTC.